Below, 25 T cell receptor beta chains from the same sample are listed, as sequenced in a study of shared clonotypes between healthy human individuals. As defined, naive CD8 cells were CD45RO-negative and positively selected for CCR7, with terminally differentiated effector memory CD45RA+ cells excluded. Data came from immunoSEQ multiplex PCR; TCRdb stores just in-frame clones and leaves some out. The sample consists of 550,000 to 750,000 clones, 95% of them appearing once. Sequenced input: naive CD8+ T cells sorted from blood. These receptors were collected from a woman under 40 in good health.

The genes are TRBV10-1 and TRBJ2-7; TRBD1 aligns across 7 bases. V lost 2 bases to trimming and J lost 3 bases; unmatched junction nucleotides: 1. CDR3 length: 13 residues. Germline V gene sequence: CDR1 WNHNN, CDR2 SYGVQD (reference sequence). The CDR3 loop reads CASSEGQDYEQYF. The CDR3 coding sequence is TGCGCCAGCAGTGAGGGACAGGACTACGAGCAGTACTTC.

The rearrangement joins TRBV7-6 to TRBJ2-7, with D perhaps matching TRBD1 (7 bases). Trimming cost V 10 bases and J 5 bases, with 15 bases left between them. CDR1 is SGHVS, CDR2 FNYEAQ, per germline. The CDR3 length is 12 residues. CDR3 sequence reads: CAIDREEHEQYF. In DNA, the CDR3 is TGTGCCATCGACAGGGAGGAACACGAGCAGTACTTC.

The genes are TRBV27 and TRBJ2-7; TRBD1 aligns across 9 bases. Germline V CDR1 and CDR2: MNHEY, SMNVEV (reference sequence). V shed 6 bases and J 5 bases; nucleotides not matched to a gene: 11. This CDR3 region has 15 residues. This CDR3 reads CASSSVGTGFHEQYF. CDR3 coding DNA: TGTGCCAGCAGCTCCGTCGGGACAGGGTTTCACGAGCAGTACTTC.

The V and J genes are TRBV9 and TRBJ1-2, with 10 nucleotides matching TRBD1. CDR3 length: 14 residues. V lost 6 bases and J lost 8; bases outside the gene matches: 10. Germline CDR1 is SGDLS and CDR2 is YYNGEE. The CDR3 region has the DNA TGTGCCAGCACCACAATGGGGACAGGGGACGGCTACACCTTC. It is translated as CASTTMGTGDGYTF.

The chain employs TRBV27 and TRBJ2-7; tentative D call: TRBD2 (6 bases). The germline CDR1 and CDR2 sequences are MNHEY and SMNVEV (reference sequence). Trimming pared 2 bases from V and 1 base from J, leaving 9 bases between. The CDR3 is 14 residues long. CDR3 in DNA: TGTGCCAGCAGTTTAACGGGGAGGTCCTACGAGCAGTACTTC. This gives the protein CASSLTGRSYEQYF.

The V and J genes are TRBV2 and TRBJ2-7; the match to TRBD1 covers 10 bases. Germline CDR1 SNHLY, CDR2 FYNNEI. The CDR3 has 16 residues. The trim removed 4 bases at V and 0 bases at J, leaving 6 bases unmatched. CDR3 in DNA: TGTGCCAGCAGTGGTCCGGGACAGGGGATCTCCTACGAGCAGTACTTC. Its translation: CASSGPGQGISYEQYF.

The chain links TRBV14 to TRBJ2-5, with 8 bases lining up with TRBD2. Germline CDR1 and CDR2: SGHDN and FVKESK. There are 16 residues in the CDR3. V shed 1 base, J shed 5 bases, and the junction held 9 bases outside the gene matches. The CDR3 spells CASSQVERELAETQYF. Here the CDR3 DNA reads TGTGCCAGCAGCCAAGTTGAGCGGGAGCTGGCGGAGACCCAGTACTTC.

V usage is TRBV30 and J usage is TRBJ2-5; 11 bases align to TRBD1. The J call may be faulty, since TRBJ2-7 better matches the DNA end. The CDR3 covers 14 residues. The germline CDR1 and CDR2 sequences are GTSNPN and SVGIG (reference sequence). CDR3 nucleotide sequence: TGTGCCTGGAGTACGGACAGGGGGCCATACGAGCAGTACTTC. As protein: CAWSTDRGPYEQYF.

The chain combines TRBV4-1 with TRBJ2-1, with 12 positions matching TRBD2. This CDR3 contains 17 residues. In germline, CDR1 is MGHRA, CDR2 YSYEKL. V lost 0 bases and J lost 7; bases outside the gene matches: 7. The CDR3 sequence is CASSQDETSGRVNEQFF. Written as DNA, the CDR3 is TGCGCCAGCAGCCAAGACGAGACTAGCGGGAGAGTAAATGAGCAGTTCTTC.

In its sample, this clone was seen once. V is TRBV15 and J is TRBJ2-1, with 7 bases aligning to TRBD2. Trimming removed 8 bases from V and 4 bases from J; junction bases left unmatched: 5. This CDR3 is 13 amino acids long. CDR1 is LNHNV, CDR2 YYDKDF, per germline (reference sequence). The CDR3 coding sequence is TGTGCCACCCGCGGGCGGGGGTACAATGAGCAGTTCTTC. It codes for CATRGRGYNEQFF.

The chain uses TRBV7-9 and TRBJ2-1, with D perhaps TRBD1 (6 bases). CDR3 length: 16 residues. Germline loops: CDR1 SEHNR, CDR2 FQNEAQ (reference sequence). V gave up 1 base and J gave up 4 bases, with 14 bases separating them. CDR3 protein: CASSLVKGVGYNEQFF. The CDR3 nucleotides are TGTGCCAGCAGCTTAGTCAAGGGGGTGGGATACAATGAGCAGTTCTTC.

The rearrangement uses TRBV5-1 and TRBJ2-7; D unclear. This CDR3 is 15 amino acids long. The V end was cut by 0 bases, the J end by 5 bases, with 15 bases between. Germline values: CDR1 SGHRS, CDR2 YFSETQ. CDR3 loop: CASSLGQLNAHEQYF. The CDR3 coding sequence is TGCGCCAGCAGCTTGGGCCAACTTAATGCCCACGAGCAGTACTTC. Variable domain in full (rest from reference TRBV5-1 and TRBJ2-7): KAGVTQTPRYLIKTRGQQVTLSCSPISGHRSVSWYQQTPGQGLQFLFEYFSETQRNKGNFPGRFSGRQFSNSRSEMNVSTLELGDSALYLCASSLGQLNAHEQYFGPGTRLTVT.

The J gene is TRBJ2-7, the V gene TRBV19; 7 bases agree with TRBD2. Germline assignment: CDR1 LNHDA and CDR2 SQIVND (reference sequence). CDR3 length: 13 amino acids. Losses at the gene ends were 5 bases for V and 7 bases for J; bases not matched to a gene: 8. CDR3 nucleotides: TGTGCCAGTAGTCCCTGGGGGGGATCAGAGCAGTACTTC. It specifies CASSPWGGSEQYF.

The V and J genes are TRBV6-4 and TRBJ2-7, with D tentatively TRBD1 or TRBD2 (6 bases each). Trimming shortened V by 0 bases and J by 0 bases, and 12 bases separated the two germline ends. Germline V lookup: CDR1 MRHNA, CDR2 SNTAGT. This CDR3 region has 16 residues. Here the CDR3 DNA reads TGTGCCAGCAGTGACTCGCGGGACACCCACTCCTACGAGCAGTACTTC. It translates to CASSDSRDTHSYEQYF.

The genes are TRBV5-4 and TRBJ1-1; perhaps TRBD1 as D (6 bases). The ends were cut back, 5 bases at V and 6 bases at J, with 11 bases in the middle. The CDR3 is made up of 12 amino acids. Germline V CDR1 and CDR2: SGHNT, YYREEE (reference sequence). This CDR3 reads CASRGTGPEAFF. The CDR3 nucleotides are TGTGCCAGCAGAGGTACAGGGCCTGAAGCTTTCTTT. Together with reference TRBV5-4 and TRBJ1-1, the CDR3 gives the full variable domain: ETGVTQSPTHLIKTRGQQVTLRCSSQSGHNTVSWYQQALGQGPQFIFQYYREEENGRGNFPPRFSGLQFPNYSSELNVNALELDDSALYLCASRGTGPEAFFGQGTRLTVV.

This clone was seen only once. The chain is built from TRBV19 and TRBJ2-1; possibly TRBD1 or TRBD2 for D (5 bases each). V lost 5 bases and J lost 5, with 13 bases in between. Germline V lookup: CDR1 LNHDA, CDR2 SQIVND (reference sequence). The CDR3 is 14 residues long. In nucleotides, the CDR3 is TGTGCCAGTAGTGGACGGGGCGTGGACAATGAGCAGTTCTTC. This codes for CASSGRGVDNEQFF.

This clone occurred once. V usage is TRBV4-1 and J usage is TRBJ1-2; tentative D call: TRBD1 (5 bases). Trimming took 4 bases from V and 8 from J, leaving 8 bases between them. CDR3 length: 11 residues. The germline CDR1 and CDR2 sequences are MGHRA and YSYEKL. CDR3 sequence: CASSPGRGYTF. CDR3 bases: TGCGCCAGCAGCCCGGGGCGGGGCTACACCTTC.

The J gene is TRBJ2-4, the V gene TRBV28; 7 bases match TRBD1. This CDR3 is built from 17 residues. From germline, CDR1 is MDHEN and CDR2 SYDVKM. V lost 5 bases and J lost 0; bases outside the gene matches: 10. The chain's CDR3 is CASSQPRTGSAKNIQYF. CDR3 bases: TGTGCCAGCAGTCAACCACGGACAGGATCAGCCAAAAACATTCAGTACTTC.

The chain couples TRBV5-4 to TRBJ1-2; D is possibly TRBD1 (6 bases). The CDR3 is 15 residues long. V was trimmed by 3 bases and J by 0 bases, leaving 12 bases between them. CDR1 is SGHNT and CDR2 is YYREEE in the germline V gene (reference sequence). CDR3 region: CASSYRTEANYGYTF. CDR3 DNA sequence: TGTGCCAGCAGCTACCGGACAGAGGCTAACTATGGCTACACCTTC.

This clone has only one observation. J is TRBJ2-1 and V is TRBV19; possibly TRBD1 or TRBD2 for D (5 bases each). CDR3 size: 17 residues. From germline, CDR1 is LNHDA and CDR2 SQIVND (reference sequence). V was shortened by 0 bases and J by 2 bases, with 14 bases between the two germline ends. CDR3 DNA: TGTGCCAGTAGTATAGATCGCGAGGGGCTACCCTACAATGAGCAGTTCTTC. Encoded protein: CASSIDREGLPYNEQFF.

The rearrangement joins TRBV4-1 to TRBJ2-7; 7 positions agree with TRBD1. With 4 bases clipped from V and 0 bases from J, the junction kept 12 bases outside the gene matches. Germline V gives CDR1 MGHRA, CDR2 YSYEKL. The CDR3 is 17 amino acids. This CDR3 is CASSPWTGPDSSYEQYF. CDR3 in DNA: TGCGCCAGCAGCCCCTGGACAGGTCCGGATAGCTCCTACGAGCAGTACTTC.

V gene TRBV6-4 combines with J gene TRBJ1-1; perhaps TRBD1 as D (5 bases). The V end was cut by 2 bases, the J end by 5 bases, with 6 bases between. This CDR3 contains 12 residues. Germline lookup yields CDR1 MRHNA and CDR2 SNTAGT. The CDR3 DNA reads TGTGCCAGCAGTGACAGGGGTACTGAAGCTTTCTTT. Translation gives CASSDRGTEAFF.

The V gene is TRBV9, the J gene TRBJ2-1, with D perhaps matching TRBD2 (5 bases). The CDR3 totals 12 residues. Germline V CDR1 and CDR2: SGDLS, YYNGEE. V gave up 0 bases and J gave up 12 bases, with 10 bases separating them. This CDR3 reads CASSVGDYRQFF. In DNA, the CDR3 is TGTGCCAGCAGCGTAGGCGACTATAGGCAGTTCTTC.

The gene calls are TRBV19 and TRBJ1-1; D remains unclear. Deletions cut 4 bases from V and 1 base from J, with 13 bases between. CDR1 LNHDA and CDR2 SQIVND come from the germline V gene (reference sequence). The CDR3 has 15 amino acids. Written as DNA, the CDR3 is TGTGCCAGTAGTACCCGGACCGAGAAGAACACTGAAGCTTTCTTT. Its translation is CASSTRTEKNTEAFF.

The chain has TRBV18 and TRBJ1-5, with D possibly matching TRBD1 (5 bases). The CDR3 consists of 15 residues. CDR1 is KGHSH, CDR2 LQKENI, per germline. The V and J ends lost 5 bases and 3 bases respectively, with 14 bases between them. This chain's CDR3 is CASSSKGQTNQPQHF. The CDR3 DNA is TGTGCCAGCTCATCCAAGGGGCAGACCAATCAGCCCCAGCATTTT. The full variable domain, rest sourced from reference TRBV18 and TRBJ1-5, is NAGVMQNPRHLVRRRGQEARLRCSPMKGHSHVYWYRQLPEEGLKFMVYLQKENIIDESGMPKERFSAEFPKEGPSILRIQQVVRGDSAAYFCASSSKGQTNQPQHFGDGTRLSIL.